The T cell receptor beta chain under discussion was sequenced for a study of blood T cell repertoires in COVID-19. Study details: Both acute and convalescent COVID-19 samples were obtained from the United States, Italy and Spain. PBMCs, B-cell-depleted T cells, or T cells were the source of the cDNA or gDNA that made up the material.

Under the authors' procedure: Reference gene primers were amplified, and this amplification served to estimate nucleated cell counts. TCRdb keeps only in-frame clones here, not all; method: immunoSEQ multiplex PCR. V and J calls and clone size are as listed in that table; D and trimming were resolved from the DNA. The sample yields hundreds of thousands of clones, approximately 82% seen once. In this sample, this clone turned up once. The V segment lost 3 bases and the J segment 5 bases; nucleotides outside the gene matches: 11. CDR3 length: 16 residues. Germline values: CDR1 MDHEN, CDR2 SYDVKM. V and J are TRBV28 and TRBJ2-5; 8 bases line up with TRBD2. This TCR came from an elderly woman with acute or convalescent COVID-19. The material sequenced was peripheral blood. CDR3 sequence reads: CASSFSTGGPGETQYF. The DNA of the CDR3 is TGTGCCAGCAGTTTTTCTACGGGGGGGCCAGGGGAGACCCAGTACTTC.